Sequencing of this T cell receptor beta chain was carried out in a study of response to subunit inactivated influenza vaccine. TCRdb reprocessed the RT-PCR reads with MiXCR, giving one entry per CDR3 protein. The sample includes some 800,000 distinct CDR3 sequences, 21% of them seen just once. Germline values: CDR1 MNHEY, CDR2 SVGAGI. Germline trimming cut 1 base from V and 1 base from J; bases unmatched to any gene: 4. CDR3 size: 16 residues. This clonotype has ten or more counts. Sequences were derived from PBMCs from blood, sampled 5 days after vaccination. The chain combines TRBV6-5 with TRBJ1-1; 9 nucleotides agree with TRBD1. The receptor's source is a man in his fifties or sixties who received an inactivated influenza vaccine. The CDR3 loop is CASSYWTGEKNTEAFF. The CDR3 coding sequence is TGTGCCAGCAGTTACTGGACAGGGGAAAAGAACACTGAAGCTTTCTTT.